This paragraph reports one T cell receptor (beta chain). Its target is not known. Here immunoSEQ multiplex PCR was the method, and the copy in TCRdb shows in-frame clones only, minus some. The sample records roughly 280,000 clones, roughly 85% being singletons. These data come from a study of cytomegalovirus exposure and HLA in healthy donors. Study-wide findings and caveats: Researchers counted 164 TCR beta chains as cytomegalovirus-associated.

The sample was PBMCs. This receptor was taken from a woman under 30 in good health and CMV-seronegative.

Written as DNA, the CDR3 is TGTGCCAGCAGCCTCCCGGGACAGTCCTACGAGCAGTACTTC. Its protein product is CASSLPGQSYEQYF. The rearrangement uses TRBV11-2 and TRBJ2-7; TRBD1 aligns across 7 bases. From germline, CDR1 is SGHAT and CDR2 FQNNGV. This CDR3 comprises 14 residues. V lost 5 bases, J lost 1 base, and 5 bases stayed unmatched.